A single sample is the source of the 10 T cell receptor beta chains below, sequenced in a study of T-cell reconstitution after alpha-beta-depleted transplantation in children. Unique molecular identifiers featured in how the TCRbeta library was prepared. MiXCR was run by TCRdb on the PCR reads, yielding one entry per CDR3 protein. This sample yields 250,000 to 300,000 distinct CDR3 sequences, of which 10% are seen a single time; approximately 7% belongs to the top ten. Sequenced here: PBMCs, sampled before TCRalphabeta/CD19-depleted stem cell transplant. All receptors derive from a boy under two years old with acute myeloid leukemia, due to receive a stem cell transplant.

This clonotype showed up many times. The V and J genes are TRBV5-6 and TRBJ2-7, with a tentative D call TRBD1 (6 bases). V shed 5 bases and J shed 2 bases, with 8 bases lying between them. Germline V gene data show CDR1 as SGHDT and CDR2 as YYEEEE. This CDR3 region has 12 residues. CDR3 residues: CASSRTAYEQYF. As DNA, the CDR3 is TGTGCCAGCAGTAGGACAGCCTACGAGCAGTACTTC.

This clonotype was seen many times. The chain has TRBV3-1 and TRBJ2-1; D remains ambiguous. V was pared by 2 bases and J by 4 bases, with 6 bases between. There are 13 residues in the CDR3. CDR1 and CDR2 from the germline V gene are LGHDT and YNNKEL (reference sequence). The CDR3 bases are TGTGCCAGCAGCCAATTCGGTTACAATGAGCAGTTCTTC. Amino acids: CASSQFGYNEQFF.

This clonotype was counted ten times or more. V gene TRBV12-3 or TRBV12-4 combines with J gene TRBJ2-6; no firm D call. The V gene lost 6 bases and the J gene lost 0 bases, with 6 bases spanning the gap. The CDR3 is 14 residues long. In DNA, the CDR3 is TGTGCCAGCAGGTCCGCCTCTGGGGCCAACGTCCTGACTTTC. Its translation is CASRSASGANVLTF.

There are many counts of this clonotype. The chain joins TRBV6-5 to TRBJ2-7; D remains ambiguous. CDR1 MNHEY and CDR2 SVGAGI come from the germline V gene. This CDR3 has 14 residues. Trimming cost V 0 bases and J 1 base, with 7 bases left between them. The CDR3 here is CASSYSKQSYEQYF. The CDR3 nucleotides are TGTGCCAGCAGTTACTCGAAACAGTCCTACGAGCAGTACTTC.

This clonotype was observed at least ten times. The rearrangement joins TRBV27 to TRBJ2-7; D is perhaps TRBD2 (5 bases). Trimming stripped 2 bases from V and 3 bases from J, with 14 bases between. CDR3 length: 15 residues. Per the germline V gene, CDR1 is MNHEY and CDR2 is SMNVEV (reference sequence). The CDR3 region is CASSLKPGISYEQYF. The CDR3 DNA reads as TGTGCCAGCAGTTTAAAGCCGGGGATAAGCTACGAGCAGTACTTC.

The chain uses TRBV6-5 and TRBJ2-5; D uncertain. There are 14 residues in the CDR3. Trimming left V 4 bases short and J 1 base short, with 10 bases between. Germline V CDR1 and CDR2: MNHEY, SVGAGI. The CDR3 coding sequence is TGTGCCAGCAGTTTTAACAGTGTCCAAGAGACCCAGTACTTC. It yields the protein CASSFNSVQETQYF.

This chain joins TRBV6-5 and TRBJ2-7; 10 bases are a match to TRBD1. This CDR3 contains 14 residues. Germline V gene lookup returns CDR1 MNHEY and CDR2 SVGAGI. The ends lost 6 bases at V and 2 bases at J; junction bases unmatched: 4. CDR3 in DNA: TGTGCCAGCAGCATAGGGACAGGGGCCTACGAGCAGTACTTC. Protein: CASSIGTGAYEQYF.

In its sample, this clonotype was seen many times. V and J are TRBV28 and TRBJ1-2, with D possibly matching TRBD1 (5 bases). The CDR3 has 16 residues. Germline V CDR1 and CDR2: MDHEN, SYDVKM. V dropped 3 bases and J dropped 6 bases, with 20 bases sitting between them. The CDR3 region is CASSFKWGSGLDGYTF. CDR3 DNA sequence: TGTGCCAGCAGTTTTAAGTGGGGGAGCGGGCTGGATGGCTACACCTTC.

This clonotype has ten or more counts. The CDR3 DNA sequence: TGTGCCACCAGCAGGGGGGTCCAAACAGATACGCAGTATTTT. The encoded protein is CATSRGVQTDTQYF. This chain connects TRBV15 to TRBJ2-3, with D tentatively TRBD1 or TRBD2 (5 bases each). The germline CDR1 and CDR2 sequences are LNHNV and YYDKDF (reference sequence). CDR3 size: 14 residues. The V end was cut by 3 bases, the J end by 3 bases, with 10 bases between.

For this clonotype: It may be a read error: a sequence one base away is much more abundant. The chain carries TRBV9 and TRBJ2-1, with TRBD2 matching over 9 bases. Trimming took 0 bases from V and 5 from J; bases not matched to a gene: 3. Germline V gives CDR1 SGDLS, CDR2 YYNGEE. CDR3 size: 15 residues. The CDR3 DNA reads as TGTGCCAGCAGCGTAGGAATAGCGGGAGACAATGAGCAGTTCTTC. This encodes CASSVGIAGDNEQFF.